A selection of T cell receptor beta chains follows, all from one sample in a study of T cells in Graves' hyperthyroidism and ophthalmopathy. A single record per CDR3 protein comes from TCRdb applying MiXCR to the multiplex PCR reads. Among 450,000 to 650,000 distinct CDR3 sequences listed, under 25% were seen once. Sequenced material: blood. The receptors stem from a man between 18 and 29 years old with Graves' hyperthyroidism. CDR3s leave out the opening cysteine and the closing phenylalanine or tryptophan.

V gene	J gene	CDR3 protein
TRBV30	TRBJ2-2	AWSGVVAGELF
TRBV5-1	TRBJ2-5	ASSRIPPGQKETQY
TRBV28	TRBJ2-4	ASSGRIQNIQY
TRBV28	TRBJ1-2	ASSLGVGYT
TRBV19	TRBJ2-5	ASSGLGGETQY
TRBV12-3/TRBV12-4	TRBJ2-5	ASRSGVETQY
TRBV6-1	TRBJ1-1	ASSEAGWDEGNTEAF
TRBV7-9	TRBJ1-1	ASSSPVTLEAF
TRBV6-1	TRBJ1-1	ASRTGREAF
TRBV5-6	TRBJ2-6	ASSWGPSSGANVLT
TRBV10-3	TRBJ1-1	ATSPAGFRTEAF
TRBV27	TRBJ1-1	ASSFTQNTEAF
TRBV4-1	TRBJ1-2	ASSRGDGIYGYT
TRBV7-3	TRBJ1-1	ASSLQGGVGTEAF
TRBV6-5	TRBJ1-1	ASSVSTGITEAF
TRBV2	TRBJ2-5	ASSEGGTSAGETQY
TRBV19	TRBJ1-2	ASTMDRLGGYGYT
TRBV5-1	TRBJ1-2	ASSTETRGDYT
TRBV6-1	TRBJ2-3	ASRIQGHDTQY
TRBV12-3/TRBV12-4	TRBJ1-5	ASSTSNQAQH
TRBV12-3/TRBV12-4	TRBJ1-5	ASSLGRGLRDQPQH
TRBV28	TRBJ1-2	ASSFGQYGYT
TRBV6-1	TRBJ1-5	ASSEVRGHTDNQPQH
TRBV6-1	TRBJ2-7	ASSADRLSYEQY
TRBV28	TRBJ1-5	ASSLPGTANQPQH
TRBV7-2	TRBJ1-1	ASSLDRTYEAF
TRBV7-9	TRBJ1-2	ASTQAGADRGGYT
TRBV6-2/TRBV6-3	TRBJ2-5	ASSPALGETQY
TRBV6-1	TRBJ1-5	ASSRTQPSNQPQH
TRBV7-9	TRBJ1-1	ASRGQGGDTEAF
TRBV12-3/TRBV12-4	TRBJ2-5	ASSFTGGQETQY
TRBV12-3/TRBV12-4	TRBJ1-5	ASSLWTGGAGNQPQH
TRBV28	TRBJ2-6	ASSFRGIGANVLT
TRBV20-1	TRBJ2-5	SADPLGGGAQETQY
TRBV4-3	TRBJ1-1	ASSQPQGYTEAF
TRBV28	TRBJ1-1	ASSPNTEAF
TRBV10-2	TRBJ2-1	ASSDSSGGFSYNEQF
TRBV6-5	TRBJ1-5	ASSYTIGGSNQPQH
TRBV11-2	TRBJ2-3	ASRPLIPGQGKDTQY
TRBV12-3/TRBV12-4	TRBJ2-4	ASSYSTGGPNIQY
TRBV30	TRBJ1-5	AWSVGMGNQPQH
TRBV28	TRBJ1-5	ASITGTGGFTQPQH
TRBV19	TRBJ1-1	ASRLPGQGTEAF
TRBV20-1	TRBJ1-2	SARDRRDLSGYT
TRBV2	TRBJ2-7	ASRLKYEQY
TRBV12-3/TRBV12-4	TRBJ2-7	ASSRSGTGDYEQY
TRBV15	TRBJ1-1	ATSVGWNTEAF
TRBV2	TRBJ1-1	ASSDRDSYMNTEAF
TRBV30	TRBJ2-2	AWRGAYTGELF
TRBV2	TRBJ2-7	ASRQASGMGLY
TRBV6-1	TRBJ1-2	ASSDWGVGGYT
TRBV12-3/TRBV12-4	TRBJ2-7	ASSGTGGLYEQY
TRBV27	TRBJ1-1	ASSFQIGTEAF
TRBV5-1	TRBJ1-1	ASSFATVNTEAF
TRBV12-3/TRBV12-4	TRBJ2-7	ASSLERQEQY
TRBV2	TRBJ1-2	ASSEAVDRAYYGYT
TRBV12-3/TRBV12-4	TRBJ2-7	ASSSASQAYDQY